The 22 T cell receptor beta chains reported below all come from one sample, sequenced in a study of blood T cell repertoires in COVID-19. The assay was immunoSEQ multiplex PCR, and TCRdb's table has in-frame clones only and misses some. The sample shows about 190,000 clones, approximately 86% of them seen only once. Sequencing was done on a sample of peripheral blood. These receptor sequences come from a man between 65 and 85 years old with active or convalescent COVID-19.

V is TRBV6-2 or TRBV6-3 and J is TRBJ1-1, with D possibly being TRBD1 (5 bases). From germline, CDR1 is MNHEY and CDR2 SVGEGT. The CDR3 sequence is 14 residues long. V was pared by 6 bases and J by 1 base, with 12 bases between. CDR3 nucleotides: TGTGCCAGCAGCCCTGACAGCCCGAACACTGAAGCTTTCTTT. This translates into CASSPDSPNTEAFF.

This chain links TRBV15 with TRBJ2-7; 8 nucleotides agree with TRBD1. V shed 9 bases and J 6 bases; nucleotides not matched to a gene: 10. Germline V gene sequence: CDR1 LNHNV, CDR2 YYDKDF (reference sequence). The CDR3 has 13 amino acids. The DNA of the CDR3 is TGTGCCACTTTCGGACAGGGTTTGTGCGAGCAGTACTTC. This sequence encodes CATFGQGLCEQYF.

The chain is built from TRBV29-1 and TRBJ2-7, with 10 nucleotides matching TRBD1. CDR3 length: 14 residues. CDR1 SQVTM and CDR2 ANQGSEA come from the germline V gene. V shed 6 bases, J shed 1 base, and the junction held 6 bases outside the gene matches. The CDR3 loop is CSVGRQGASYEQYF. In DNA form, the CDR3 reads TGCAGCGTGGGCCGACAGGGGGCTTCCTACGAGCAGTACTTC.

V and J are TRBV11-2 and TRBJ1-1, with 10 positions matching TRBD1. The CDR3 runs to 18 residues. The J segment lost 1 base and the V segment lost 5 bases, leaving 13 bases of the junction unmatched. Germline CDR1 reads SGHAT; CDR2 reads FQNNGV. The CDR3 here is CASSRRGQGSFKNTEAFF. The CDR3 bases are TGTGCCAGCAGCCGTCGGGGACAGGGGTCCTTTAAGAACACTGAAGCTTTCTTT.

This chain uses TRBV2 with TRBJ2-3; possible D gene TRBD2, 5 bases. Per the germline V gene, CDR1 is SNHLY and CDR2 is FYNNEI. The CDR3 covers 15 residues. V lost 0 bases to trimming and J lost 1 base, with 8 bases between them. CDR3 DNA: TGTGCCAGCAGTGAAGCGGCGGGCCGCACAGATACGCAGTATTTT. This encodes CASSEAAGRTDTQYF.

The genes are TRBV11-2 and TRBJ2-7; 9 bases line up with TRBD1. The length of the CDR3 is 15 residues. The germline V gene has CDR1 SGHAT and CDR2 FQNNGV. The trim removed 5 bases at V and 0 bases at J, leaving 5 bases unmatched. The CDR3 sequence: CASSITTGGSYEQYF. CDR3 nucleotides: TGTGCCAGCAGCATAACGACAGGGGGCTCCTACGAGCAGTACTTC.

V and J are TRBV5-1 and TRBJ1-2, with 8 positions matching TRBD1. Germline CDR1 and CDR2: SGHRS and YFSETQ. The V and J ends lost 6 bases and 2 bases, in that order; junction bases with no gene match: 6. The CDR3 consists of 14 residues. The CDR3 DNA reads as TGCGCCAGCACACGACAGGGGACGAACTATGGCTACACCTTC. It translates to CASTRQGTNYGYTF.

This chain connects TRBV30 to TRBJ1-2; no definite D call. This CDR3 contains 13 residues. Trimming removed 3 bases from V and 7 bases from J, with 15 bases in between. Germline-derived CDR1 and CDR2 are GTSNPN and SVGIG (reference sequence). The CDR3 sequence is CAWRAGSLGGYTF. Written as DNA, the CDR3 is TGTGCCTGGAGGGCCGGGAGTTTGGGTGGCTACACCTTC.

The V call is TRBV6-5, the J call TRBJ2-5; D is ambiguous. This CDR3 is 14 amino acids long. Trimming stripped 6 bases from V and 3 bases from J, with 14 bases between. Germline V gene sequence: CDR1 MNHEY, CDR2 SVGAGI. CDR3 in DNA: TGTGCCAGCAGCGTTCTAGTACTAAAAGAGACCCAGTACTTC. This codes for CASSVLVLKETQYF.

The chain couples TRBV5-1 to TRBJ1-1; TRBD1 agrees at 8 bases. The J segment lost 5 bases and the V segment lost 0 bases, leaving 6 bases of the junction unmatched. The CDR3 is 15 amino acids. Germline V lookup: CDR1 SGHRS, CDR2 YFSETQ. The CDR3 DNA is TGCGCCAGCAGCTTGGAGGCAGGGGGCTATACTGAAGCTTTCTTT. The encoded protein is CASSLEAGGYTEAFF.

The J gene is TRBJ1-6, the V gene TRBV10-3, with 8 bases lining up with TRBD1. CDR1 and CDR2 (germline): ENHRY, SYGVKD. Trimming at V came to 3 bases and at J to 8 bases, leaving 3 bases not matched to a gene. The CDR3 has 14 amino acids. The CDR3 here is CAISDSDRDSPLHF. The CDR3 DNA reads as TGTGCCATCAGTGATTCGGACAGGGATTCACCCCTCCACTTT.

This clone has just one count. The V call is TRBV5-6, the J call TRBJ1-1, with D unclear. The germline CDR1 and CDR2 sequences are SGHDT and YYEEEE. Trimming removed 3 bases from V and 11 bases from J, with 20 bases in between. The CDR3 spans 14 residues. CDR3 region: CASSWSSAGTAAFF. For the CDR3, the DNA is TGTGCCAGCAGCTGGTCGTCGGCAGGCACGGCGGCTTTCTTT.

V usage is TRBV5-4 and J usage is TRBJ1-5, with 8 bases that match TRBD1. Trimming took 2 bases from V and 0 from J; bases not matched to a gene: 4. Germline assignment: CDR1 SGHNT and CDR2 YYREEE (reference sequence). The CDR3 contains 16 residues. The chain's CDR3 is CASSFSTGDSNQPQHF. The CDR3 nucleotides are TGTGCCAGCAGCTTCTCGACAGGGGATAGCAATCAGCCCCAGCATTTT. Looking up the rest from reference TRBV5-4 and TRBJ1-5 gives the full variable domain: ETGVTQSPTHLIKTRGQQVTLRCSSQSGHNTVSWYQQALGQGPQFIFQYYREEENGRGNFPPRFSGLQFPNYSSELNVNALELDDSALYLCASSFSTGDSNQPQHFGDGTRLSIL.

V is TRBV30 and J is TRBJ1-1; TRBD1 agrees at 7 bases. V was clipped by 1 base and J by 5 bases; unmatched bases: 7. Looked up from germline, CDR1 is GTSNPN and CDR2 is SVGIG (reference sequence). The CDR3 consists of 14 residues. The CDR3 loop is CAWSAGGGYTEAFF. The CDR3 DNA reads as TGTGCCTGGAGTGCTGGAGGGGGCTATACTGAAGCTTTCTTT. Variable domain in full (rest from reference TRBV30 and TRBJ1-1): SQTIHQWPATLVQPVGSPLSLECTVEGTSNPNLYWYRQAAGRGLQLLFYSVGIGQISSEVPQNLSASRPQDRQFILSSKKLLLSDSGFYLCAWSAGGGYTEAFFGQGTRLTVV.

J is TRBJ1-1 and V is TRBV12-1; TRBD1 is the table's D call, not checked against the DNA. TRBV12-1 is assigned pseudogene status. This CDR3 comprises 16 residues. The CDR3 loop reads CASSLRTGPSNTEAFF. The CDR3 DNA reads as TGTGCCAGCAGCTTGAGGACAGGGCCCTCTAACACTGAAGCTTTCTTT.

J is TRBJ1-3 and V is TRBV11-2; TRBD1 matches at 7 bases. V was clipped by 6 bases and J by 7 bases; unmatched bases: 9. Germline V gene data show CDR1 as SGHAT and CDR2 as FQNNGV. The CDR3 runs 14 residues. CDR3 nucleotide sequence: TGTGCCAGCAGTCGGACAGGTCTGGGTAACACCATATATTTT. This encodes CASSRTGLGNTIYF.

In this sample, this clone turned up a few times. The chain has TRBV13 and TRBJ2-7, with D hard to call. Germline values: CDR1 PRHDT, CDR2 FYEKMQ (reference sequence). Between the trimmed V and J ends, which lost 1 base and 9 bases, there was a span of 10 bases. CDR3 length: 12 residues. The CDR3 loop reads CASSLVRGVQYF. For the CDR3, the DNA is TGTGCCAGCAGCTTAGTGCGTGGAGTGCAGTACTTC. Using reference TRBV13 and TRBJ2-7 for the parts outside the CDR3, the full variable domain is AAGVIQSPRHLIKEKRETATLKCYPIPRHDTVYWYQQGPGQDPQFLISFYEKMQSDKGSIPDRFSAQQFSDYHSELNMSSLELGDSALYFCASSLVRGVQYFGPGTRLTVT.

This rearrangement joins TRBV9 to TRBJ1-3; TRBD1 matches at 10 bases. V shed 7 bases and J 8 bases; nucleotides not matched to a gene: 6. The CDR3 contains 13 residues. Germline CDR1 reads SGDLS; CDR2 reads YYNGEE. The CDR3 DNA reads TGTGCCAGCGGACAGGGGGTAGAAGACACCATATATTTT. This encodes CASGQGVEDTIYF.

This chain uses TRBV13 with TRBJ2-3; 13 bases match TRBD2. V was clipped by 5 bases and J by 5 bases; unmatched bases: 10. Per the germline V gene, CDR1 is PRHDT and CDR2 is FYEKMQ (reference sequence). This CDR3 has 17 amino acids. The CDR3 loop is CASSPRTSGGSGDTQYF. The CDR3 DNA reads TGTGCCAGCAGCCCCCGGACTAGCGGGGGCTCTGGAGATACGCAGTATTTT.

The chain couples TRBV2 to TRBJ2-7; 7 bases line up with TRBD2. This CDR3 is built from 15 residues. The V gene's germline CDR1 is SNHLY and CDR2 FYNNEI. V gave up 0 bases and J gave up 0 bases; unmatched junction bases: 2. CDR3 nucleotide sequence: TGTGCCAGCAGTGAAGCGCGGGGGAGCTCCTACGAGCAGTACTTC. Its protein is CASSEARGSSYEQYF.

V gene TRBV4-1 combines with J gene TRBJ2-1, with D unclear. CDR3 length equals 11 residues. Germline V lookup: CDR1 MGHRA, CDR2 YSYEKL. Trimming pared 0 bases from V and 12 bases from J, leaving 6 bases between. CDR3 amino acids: CASSQDMAQFF. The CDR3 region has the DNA TGCGCCAGCAGCCAAGATATGGCGCAGTTCTTC.

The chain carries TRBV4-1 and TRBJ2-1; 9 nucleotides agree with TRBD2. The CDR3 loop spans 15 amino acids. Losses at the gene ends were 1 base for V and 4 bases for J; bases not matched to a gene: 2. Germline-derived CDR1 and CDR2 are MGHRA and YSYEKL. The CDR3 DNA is TGCGCCAGCAGCCAAGCGCGGGGGGGGTACAATGAGCAGTTCTTC. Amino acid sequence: CASSQARGGYNEQFF.